This T cell receptor (beta chain) was retrieved from a study of early T cells in non-severe SARS-CoV-2 infection (dated by TCRdb to the early 2020s). About the full investigation: Because TCR sequencing was done on bulk RNA from unsorted whole blood, the alpha and beta chains could not be paired.

Receptors were amplified or captured by 5' RACE. This sample was sequenced with a NextSeq 500. Unique molecular identifiers were attached to individual cDNA molecules in the TCR library protocol so that sequencing error and PCR bias could be corrected. TCR alpha and beta chains were both sequenced, and the abundances of alpha and beta sequences in each sample were closely correlated with each other. The study's processing was this. Decombinator V4 was used to annotate TCR sequences for V gene, J gene and CDR3. TCRs were defined as expanded if a significant change between any two time points was detected under a Poisson model with p below 0.0001. Abundances of TCRs were expressed as counts per million after normalisation to the total number of TCRs sequenced in each sample. MAIT TCRs were defined by TRAV1-2 paired with TRAJ12, TRAJ20 or TRAJ33, and iNKT TCRs by TRAV10 paired with TRAJ18. A search of VDJdb, accessed on 1 November 2021, was run for TCRs annotated to CMV, EBV and SARS-CoV-2, with TCRs annotated for multiple antigens excluded. Starting from the raw public reads, TCRdb applied fastp trimming at Q25, assembled clones with MiXCR and retained in-frame beta chains. Every distinct CDR3 protein forms one entry, paired with its most common genes and DNA. Clone size and V and J calls follow TCRdb, not the original study. The sample table holds tens of thousands of distinct CDR3 sequences, of which about 13% were seen once. The ten largest clones take up around 6% of the sample.

V is pruned by 4 bases and J by 13 bases, leaving 3 bases of the junction without a gene match. CDR1 is given as SGHTA and CDR2 as FQGTGA, both from the germline V gene. From the cysteine through the phenylalanine, the CDR3 covers 12 amino acids. Left in the record is the CDR3 DNA by itself, 36 bases read in frame from the first base. Study-wide findings and limitations: VDJdb matching was skewed toward anti-spike CD8 responses and likely underestimated virus-specific expansions, missing private and CD4 specificities.

Set within a cohort of healthcare workers in London, UK, this nested case-control study involved weekly PCR testing of nasopharyngeal swabs along with blood sampling. Healthcare workers were enrolled in the week of the UK lockdown, from 23 to 31 March 2020, and were followed every week for up to about 16 weeks. This clonotype has ten or more counts. Which antigen it targets is not known. The record has no base qualities; no much larger clone is one base away. The chain is made from TRBV7-3 and TRBJ2-6; the central 8 bases match TRBD1. The sequenced sample was whole blood. This clonotype originated in an adult who was a healthcare worker with PCR-confirmed SARS-CoV-2 infection or an uninfected control (not recorded which). The CDR3 protein: CASSSRTGVLTF. The DNA is TGTGCCAGCAGCTCACGGACAGGGGTCCTGACTTTC.